A selection of T cell receptor beta chains follows, all from one sample in a study of T cells after yellow fever vaccination. TCRdb fed the 5' RACE reads into MiXCR, producing one record per CDR3 protein. The sample yields 500,000 to 650,000 distinct CDR3 sequences, 17% seen once. This sample comprised PBMCs, obtained around 5 days after the first yellow fever vaccination. Receptors were obtained from a man aged 18-30 years who received the YFV17D yellow fever vaccine. CDR3s include the opening cysteine and the closing phenylalanine or tryptophan. The D gene is left open where the match is weak. Rows may omit the clone size; those that give it use once, few, many or a size class.

D	V	size	J	CDR3	DNA
NA	TRBV10-3	NA	TRBJ1-5	CAISDFDNQGSNQPQHF	TGTGCCATCAGTGATTTCGACAACCAGGGAAGCAATCAGCCCCAGCATTTT
NA	TRBV15	few	TRBJ2-3	CATSRDLPGSDTQYF	TGTGCCACCAGCAGAGATCTCCCAGGGTCAGATACGCAGTATTTT
NA	TRBV7-2	NA	TRBJ1-4	CASSLQGVGTTNEKLFF	TGTGCCAGCAGCTTACAAGGGGTGGGGACAACTAATGAAAAACTGTTTTTT
TRBD2	TRBV3-1	NA	TRBJ2-1	CASSQVTGGGPHNEQFF	TGTGCCAGCAGCCAAGTCACGGGCGGGGGGCCGCACAATGAGCAGTTCTTC
TRBD1	TRBV5-4	few	TRBJ1-1	CASSRDRGSLNTEAFF	TGTGCCAGCAGCCGGGACAGGGGGTCATTGAACACTGAAGCTTTCTTT
NA	TRBV5-5	NA	TRBJ1-2	CASSLAPTSNYGYTF	TGTGCCAGCAGCTTGGCTCCCACCTCTAACTATGGCTACACCTTC
NA	TRBV12-3/TRBV12-4	many	TRBJ1-1	CASSLWDTEAFF	TGTGCCAGCAGTTTGTGGGACACTGAAGCTTTCTTT
NA	TRBV29-1	NA	TRBJ2-3	CSVDWSRLTDTQYF	TGCAGCGTTGATTGGTCCCGGCTCACAGATACGCAGTATTTT
TRBD1	TRBV11-2	few	TRBJ2-2	CASSFSTGTNGELFF	TGTGCCAGCAGCTTCTCGACAGGGACGAACGGGGAGCTGTTTTTT
NA	TRBV3-1	NA	TRBJ1-1	CASSQGFGTWDTEAFF	TGTGCCAGCAGCCAAGGGTTTGGCACTTGGGACACTGAAGCTTTCTTT
TRBD2	TRBV19	few	TRBJ2-7	CASRPGTIYPYEQYF	TGTGCCAGTAGACCCGGGACTATCTACCCCTACGAGCAGTACTTC
TRBD1	TRBV10-3	NA	TRBJ1-2	CAIRRQGAEYGYTF	TGTGCCATCAGGAGACAGGGCGCGGAATATGGCTACACCTTC
NA	TRBV9	many	TRBJ1-6	CASSPWGAGSPLHF	TGTGCCAGCAGCCCTTGGGGGGCAGGATCACCCCTCCACTTT
NA	TRBV4-3	few	TRBJ1-2	CASSQDEGRRGYTF	TGCGCCAGCAGCCAAGACGAAGGGAGGCGTGGCTACACCTTC
NA	TRBV12-3/TRBV12-4	few	TRBJ2-1	CASSLGGSVPNEQFF	TGTGCCAGCAGTTTAGGTGGCAGCGTCCCTAATGAGCAGTTCTTC
TRBD2	TRBV7-2	few	TRBJ2-7	CASSLSSGGTYEQYF	TGTGCCAGCAGCTTATCGAGCGGGGGAACCTACGAGCAGTACTTC
NA	TRBV7-6	many	TRBJ1-2	CARSQGGNGYTF	TGTGCCAGGTCGCAGGGAGGAAATGGCTACACCTTC
NA	TRBV7-2	NA	TRBJ1-4	CASSFGWDSEKLFF	TGTGCCAGCAGCTTCGGGTGGGATAGTGAAAAACTGTTTTTT
NA	TRBV12-3/TRBV12-4	few	TRBJ1-1	CASSFPQGEAFF	TGTGCCAGCAGCTTTCCACAGGGTGAAGCTTTCTTT
NA	TRBV18	NA	TRBJ1-1	CASSVQGRNTEAFF	TGTGCCAGCTCCGTACAGGGCCGGAACACTGAAGCTTTCTTT
TRBD1	TRBV11-1	few	TRBJ1-2	CASSFPRDRGNPNYGYTF	TGTGCCAGCAGCTTCCCCCGGGACAGGGGGAATCCTAACTATGGCTACACCTTC
TRBD2	TRBV4-1	NA	TRBJ2-1	CASSQLTSGVSYNEQFF	TGCGCCAGCAGCCAATTGACTAGCGGGGTTTCCTACAATGAGCAGTTCTTC
NA	TRBV25-1	few	TRBJ1-2	CASSDGTVNYGYTF	TGTGCCAGCAGTGACGGGACGGTGAACTATGGCTACACCTTC
NA	TRBV6-5	few	TRBJ2-5	CASSNSGIGRETQYF	TGTGCCAGCAGTAACTCGGGGATCGGGAGAGAGACCCAGTACTTC
NA	TRBV4-2	NA	TRBJ1-3	CASSQDKPGNTIYF	TGTGCCAGCAGCCAAGATAAGCCTGGAAACACCATATATTTT
TRBD1	TRBV6-2/TRBV6-3	NA	TRBJ2-2	CASSFYRGKRTGELFF	TGTGCCAGCAGTTTTTACAGGGGGAAGCGGACCGGGGAGCTGTTTTTT
TRBD1	TRBV7-9	few	TRBJ1-3	CASSPRPGQGATGNTIYF	TGTGCCAGCAGCCCGAGACCGGGACAGGGGGCAACTGGAAACACCATATATTTT
NA	TRBV29-1	NA	TRBJ1-2	CSVEWTENYGYTF	TGCAGCGTTGAATGGACGGAGAACTATGGCTACACCTTC
NA	TRBV12-3/TRBV12-4	NA	TRBJ1-4	CASSPRDTGEAKLFF	TGTGCCAGCAGTCCCCGGGACACCGGGGAGGCAAAACTGTTTTTT
NA	TRBV6-1	few	TRBJ2-2	CASLPRWQGNTGELFF	TGTGCCAGCCTTCCCCGGTGGCAGGGGAACACCGGGGAGCTGTTTTTT
NA	TRBV6-4	NA	TRBJ1-6	CATPTGDQALAGAPLHF	TGTGCCACTCCGACGGGGGACCAAGCCCTGGCGGGTGCACCCCTCCACTTT
NA	TRBV7-3	NA	TRBJ2-5	CATEETQYF	TGTGCCACGGAGGAGACCCAGTACTTC
NA	TRBV7-9	NA	TRBJ1-2	CASIGGGTGYGYTF	TGTGCCAGCATCGGGGGGGGTACCGGGTATGGCTACACCTTC
NA	TRBV20-1	few	TRBJ1-6	CSGRGRDNSPLHF	TGCAGTGGGAGAGGTCGGGATAATTCACCCCTCCACTTT
NA	TRBV20-1	few	TRBJ1-2	CSASQGASYGYTF	TGCAGTGCTAGTCAGGGAGCGAGCTATGGCTACACCTTC
TRBD2	TRBV5-1	few	TRBJ2-1	CASSSGLAGGIEQFF	TGCGCCAGCAGCTCGGGACTAGCGGGGGGGATAGAGCAGTTCTTC
NA	TRBV5-4	NA	TRBJ2-3	CASSADREPDTQYF	TGTGCCAGCAGCGCAGACCGGGAACCAGATACGCAGTATTTT
TRBD1	TRBV11-2	NA	TRBJ2-1	CASSRTGFGYNEQFF	TGTGCCAGCAGCCGGACAGGGTTCGGCTACAATGAGCAGTTCTTC
TRBD1	TRBV6-1	NA	TRBJ2-1	CASSPDRVRNEQFF	TGTGCCAGCAGCCCGGACAGGGTTCGGAATGAGCAGTTCTTC
NA	TRBV27	few	TRBJ2-1	CASSRLWVGPSWEQFF	TGTGCCAGCAGTAGGCTATGGGTGGGCCCCTCCTGGGAGCAGTTCTTC
TRBD1	TRBV6-5	few	TRBJ2-5	CASSYSQGARETQYF	TGTGCCAGCAGTTACTCCCAGGGGGCAAGAGAGACCCAGTACTTC
NA	TRBV7-8	few	TRBJ1-2	CASSFLRGFDGYTF	TGTGCCAGCAGCTTCCTGAGGGGGTTCGATGGCTACACCTTC
NA	TRBV5-1	NA	TRBJ2-7	CASSGPDSYEQYF	TGCGCCAGCTCGGGTCCGGACAGCTACGAGCAGTACTTC
NA	TRBV29-1	few	TRBJ2-1	CSVPTPLGEQFF	TGCAGCGTTCCCACTCCTCTCGGTGAGCAGTTCTTC
TRBD1	TRBV7-9	few	TRBJ1-6	CASSFRGGSNSPLHF	TGTGCCAGCAGCTTCCGAGGGGGCAGTAATTCACCCCTCCACTTT
TRBD2	TRBV4-2	few	TRBJ2-5	CASSRHSGGAFPQVGETQYF	TGTGCCAGCAGCCGACATAGCGGGGGGGCGTTCCCCCAAGTGGGAGAGACCCAGTACTTC
NA	TRBV4-2	few	TRBJ2-3	CASSQGDRHTDTQYF	TGTGCCAGCAGCCAAGGGGACCGTCACACAGATACGCAGTATTTT
NA	TRBV7-9	few	TRBJ1-5	CASSLGGPGQPQHF	TGTGCCAGCAGCTTAGGTGGGCCCGGCCAGCCCCAGCATTTT
NA	TRBV6-2/TRBV6-3	NA	TRBJ2-1	CASSQLVTEQFF	TGTGCCAGCAGCCAACTAGTTACTGAGCAGTTCTTC
NA	TRBV9	NA	TRBJ2-7	CASSVAVRNEQYF	TGTGCCAGCAGCGTCGCGGTGAGGAACGAGCAGTACTTC
NA	TRBV7-9	NA	TRBJ2-1	CASSSVGKRTVYNEQFF	TGTGCCAGCAGCTCCGTTGGTAAGCGTACGGTTTACAATGAGCAGTTCTTC
TRBD2	TRBV7-7	many	TRBJ2-1	CASSTGTSGRTEQFF	TGTGCTAGCAGCACTGGGACTAGCGGACGCACTGAGCAGTTCTTC
NA	TRBV6-2/TRBV6-3	few	TRBJ2-3	CASSGQDLAAQYF	TGTGCCAGCAGTGGACAGGACCTAGCGGCGCAGTATTTT
TRBD1	TRBV29-1	many	TRBJ1-2	CSVIPTGIGDGYTF	TGCAGCGTTATCCCGACAGGGATTGGGGATGGCTACACCTTC
NA	TRBV5-1	few	TRBJ2-1	CASALTPANEQFF	TGCGCCAGCGCCCTGACACCGGCCAATGAGCAGTTCTTC
TRBD1	TRBV6-2/TRBV6-3	few	TRBJ1-5	CASSFMDRSSVEPQHF	TGTGCCAGCAGTTTCATGGACAGGTCCTCGGTGGAGCCCCAGCATTTT
NA	TRBV12-3/TRBV12-4	few	TRBJ2-2	CASSWGASGELFF	TGTGCCAGCAGTTGGGGGGCATCGGGGGAGCTGTTTTTT